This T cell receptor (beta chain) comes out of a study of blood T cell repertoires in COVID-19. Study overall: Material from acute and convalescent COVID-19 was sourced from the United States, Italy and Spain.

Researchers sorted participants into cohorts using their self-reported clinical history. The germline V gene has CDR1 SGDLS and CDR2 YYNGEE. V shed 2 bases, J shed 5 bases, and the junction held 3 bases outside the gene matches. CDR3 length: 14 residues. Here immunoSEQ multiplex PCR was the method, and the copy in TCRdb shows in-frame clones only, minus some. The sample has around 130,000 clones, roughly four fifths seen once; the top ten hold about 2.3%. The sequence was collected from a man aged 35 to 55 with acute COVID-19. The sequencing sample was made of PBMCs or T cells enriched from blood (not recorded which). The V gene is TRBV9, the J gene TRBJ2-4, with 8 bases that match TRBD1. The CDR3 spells CASSVGDRQNIQYF. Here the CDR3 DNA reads TGTGCCAGCAGCGTTGGGGACAGGCAAAACATTCAGTACTTC.